The rows below give T cell receptor beta chains drawn from one sample of a study of post-analysis software for immune sequencing data. TCRdb independently ran MiXCR on the PCR reads; one entry per CDR3 protein. The data show 600,000 to 750,000 distinct CDR3 sequences, with around 60% seen just once and about 11% held by the top ten. The specimen sequenced was blood. Receptors were obtained from a girl aged 2 to 9 with multiple sclerosis. CDR3s include the opening cysteine and the closing phenylalanine or tryptophan. Fields, in order: J gene, D gene, V gene, clone size, CDR3 DNA, CDR3 protein. D genes are given only for firm matches. Size is stated for part of the rows, as once, few or many counts, or as a class when the clone is expanded.

j_call: TRBJ2-3
d_call: TRBD2
v_call: TRBV20-1
clone_size: few
cdr3_nt: TGCAGTGTCGAACCGGGACTAAGCACAGATACGCAGTATTTT
cdr3_aa: CSVEPGLSTDTQYF

j_call: TRBJ2-3
d_call: NA
v_call: TRBV20-1
clone_size: NA
cdr3_nt: TGCAGTGCTCGAAGGGGGGAAGCCCAAGATACGCAGTATTTT
cdr3_aa: CSARRGEAQDTQYF

j_call: TRBJ2-2
d_call: NA
v_call: TRBV11-2
clone_size: NA
cdr3_nt: TGTGCCAGCAGCTTAGCCGAAAGACTAGTCACCGGGGAGCTGTTTTTT
cdr3_aa: CASSLAERLVTGELFF

j_call: TRBJ2-4
d_call: NA
v_call: TRBV10-3
clone_size: NA
cdr3_nt: TGTGCCATCAGTGTCGGGGGAGCCAAAAACATTCAGTACTTC
cdr3_aa: CAISVGGAKNIQYF

j_call: TRBJ2-6
d_call: NA
v_call: TRBV29-1
clone_size: few
cdr3_nt: TGCAGCGTTGAGGTTCTAGTCGGGGGGCGAGGGGCCAACGTCCTGACTTTC
cdr3_aa: CSVEVLVGGRGANVLTF

j_call: TRBJ2-1
d_call: NA
v_call: TRBV7-8
clone_size: NA
cdr3_nt: TGTGCCAGCAGCTTAGCAATGGGCAATGAGCAGTTCTTC
cdr3_aa: CASSLAMGNEQFF

j_call: TRBJ1-1
d_call: NA
v_call: TRBV5-5
clone_size: NA
cdr3_nt: TGTGCCAGCAGCTTACTTTGGGCGAATACTGAAGCTTTTTTT
cdr3_aa: CASSLLWANTEAFF

j_call: TRBJ2-1
d_call: NA
v_call: TRBV6-5
clone_size: NA
cdr3_nt: TGTGCCAGCAGGATAAACGGGGACAATGAGCAGTTCTTC
cdr3_aa: CASRINGDNEQFF

j_call: TRBJ2-7
d_call: TRBD1
v_call: TRBV6-1
clone_size: NA
cdr3_nt: TGTGCCTCCGGGGCAGGGGGCTACGAGCAGTACTTC
cdr3_aa: CASGAGGYEQYF

j_call: TRBJ2-7
d_call: NA
v_call: TRBV3-1
clone_size: NA
cdr3_nt: TGTGCCAGCAGCCCGCCGGACACTACCTACGAGCAGTACTTC
cdr3_aa: CASSPPDTTYEQYF

j_call: TRBJ2-6
d_call: NA
v_call: TRBV29-1
clone_size: NA
cdr3_nt: TGCAGCGCGACCTGGTCTGGGGCCAACGTCCTGACTTTC
cdr3_aa: CSATWSGANVLTF

j_call: TRBJ2-3
d_call: NA
v_call: TRBV7-7
clone_size: NA
cdr3_nt: TGTGCCAGCAGCTTAGGAGGCGACATCACAGATACGCAGTATTTT
cdr3_aa: CASSLGGDITDTQYF

j_call: TRBJ2-1
d_call: TRBD2
v_call: TRBV20-1
clone_size: NA
cdr3_nt: TGCAGTGCTGGGGAGGGATCTTTAGGGAGGGAAAATGAGCAGTTCTTC
cdr3_aa: CSAGEGSLGRENEQFF

j_call: TRBJ2-6
d_call: TRBD1
v_call: TRBV28
clone_size: few
cdr3_nt: TGTGCCAGCAGTAACAGGGGGTCCGGGGCCAACGTCCTGACTTTC
cdr3_aa: CASSNRGSGANVLTF

j_call: TRBJ1-2
d_call: TRBD1
v_call: TRBV6-2/TRBV6-3
clone_size: NA
cdr3_nt: TGTGCCAGCAGTCACGGGACAGGGACCCTGAACTATGGCTACACCTTC
cdr3_aa: CASSHGTGTLNYGYTF

j_call: TRBJ2-1
d_call: NA
v_call: TRBV7-9
clone_size: NA
cdr3_nt: TGTGCCAGCAGCTTAGACGGTAGGGATGAGCAGTTCTTC
cdr3_aa: CASSLDGRDEQFF

j_call: TRBJ2-1
d_call: NA
v_call: TRBV6-5
clone_size: NA
cdr3_nt: TGTGCCAGCCACATACGGGGGAGCTCCTACAATGAGCAGTTCTTC
cdr3_aa: CASHIRGSSYNEQFF

j_call: TRBJ2-5
d_call: NA
v_call: TRBV5-8
clone_size: NA
cdr3_nt: TGTGCCAGCAGTTTGAGGGCGTACCAAGAGACCCAGTACTTC
cdr3_aa: CASSLRAYQETQYF

j_call: TRBJ2-7
d_call: NA
v_call: TRBV20-1
clone_size: few
cdr3_nt: TGCAGTGCCCTACCGGACGTCCCCTTCGAGCAGTACTTC
cdr3_aa: CSALPDVPFEQYF

j_call: TRBJ2-5
d_call: NA
v_call: TRBV20-1
clone_size: NA
cdr3_nt: TGCAGTGCTACCGCTACCGGGACTCCCCTAGGAGAGACCCAGTACTTC
cdr3_aa: CSATATGTPLGETQYF

j_call: TRBJ2-1
d_call: NA
v_call: TRBV20-1
clone_size: NA
cdr3_nt: TGCAGTGCTAGCGATTCGAATGAGCAGTTCTTC
cdr3_aa: CSASDSNEQFF

j_call: TRBJ2-5
d_call: NA
v_call: TRBV7-9
clone_size: once
cdr3_nt: TGTGCCAGCAGCGTACAGGGTTGGGAGACCCAGTACTTC
cdr3_aa: CASSVQGWETQYF

j_call: TRBJ1-2
d_call: NA
v_call: TRBV29-1
clone_size: NA
cdr3_nt: TGCAGCGTTCGGGAAGGCTATGGCTACACCTTC
cdr3_aa: CSVREGYGYTF

j_call: TRBJ2-3
d_call: TRBD2
v_call: TRBV20-1
clone_size: few
cdr3_nt: TGCAGTGCTAGGAAGGGGACTAGCGGCCCAGATACGCAGTATTTT
cdr3_aa: CSARKGTSGPDTQYF

j_call: TRBJ2-4
d_call: NA
v_call: TRBV5-5
clone_size: NA
cdr3_nt: TGTGCCAGCAGCTTGGAGAGTAAAAACATTCAGTACTTC
cdr3_aa: CASSLESKNIQYF

j_call: TRBJ2-1
d_call: TRBD2
v_call: TRBV5-1
clone_size: once
cdr3_nt: TGCGCCAGCAGCCCCCGGACTAGCGATGAGCAGTTCTTC
cdr3_aa: CASSPRTSDEQFF

j_call: TRBJ1-1
d_call: NA
v_call: TRBV12-3/TRBV12-4
clone_size: NA
cdr3_nt: TGTGCCAGCAGTTTGTCCGGCGGGGCGGACACTGAAGCTTTCTTT
cdr3_aa: CASSLSGGADTEAFF

j_call: TRBJ1-5
d_call: TRBD1
v_call: TRBV12-3/TRBV12-4
clone_size: NA
cdr3_nt: TGTGCCAGCAGTTTCGGGACAGGGGTTCGGAATAATCAGCCCCAGCATTTT
cdr3_aa: CASSFGTGVRNNQPQHF

j_call: TRBJ2-1
d_call: TRBD2
v_call: TRBV9
clone_size: NA
cdr3_nt: TGTGCCAGCAGCGTCACGGGACTAGTGGAGGGGTGGGCCAATGAGCAGTTCTTC
cdr3_aa: CASSVTGLVEGWANEQFF

j_call: TRBJ2-7
d_call: TRBD2
v_call: TRBV29-1
clone_size: NA
cdr3_nt: TGCAGCGTAGGGACTAGCGCAAACTACGAGCAGTACTTC
cdr3_aa: CSVGTSANYEQYF

j_call: TRBJ2-7
d_call: TRBD2
v_call: TRBV5-1
clone_size: NA
cdr3_nt: TGCGCCAGCAGCTTTCTAGCGGGAGAAGCCTACGAGCAGTACTTC
cdr3_aa: CASSFLAGEAYEQYF

j_call: TRBJ2-5
d_call: NA
v_call: TRBV6-5
clone_size: once
cdr3_nt: TGTGCCAGCACTATGGGACGGTACCAAGAGACCCAGTACTTC
cdr3_aa: CASTMGRYQETQYF

j_call: TRBJ2-1
d_call: NA
v_call: TRBV3-1
clone_size: few
cdr3_nt: TGTGCCAGCAGCCAAGACCTATCGGGCCATGAGCAGTTCTTC
cdr3_aa: CASSQDLSGHEQFF

j_call: TRBJ1-1
d_call: NA
v_call: TRBV4-2
clone_size: NA
cdr3_nt: TGTGCCAGCAGCCAAGAAGTTGACACTGAAGCTTTCTTT
cdr3_aa: CASSQEVDTEAFF

j_call: TRBJ2-1
d_call: TRBD2
v_call: TRBV27
clone_size: few
cdr3_nt: TGTGCCAGCAGTCCCCGTCGAGCGGGAGGGATAAATGAGCAGTTCTTC
cdr3_aa: CASSPRRAGGINEQFF

j_call: TRBJ2-7
d_call: NA
v_call: TRBV24-1
clone_size: NA
cdr3_nt: TGTGCCACCGGAGGGGATAACTTCCCAGCCTACGAGCAGTACTTC
cdr3_aa: CATGGDNFPAYEQYF

j_call: TRBJ1-1
d_call: TRBD1
v_call: TRBV6-6
clone_size: NA
cdr3_nt: TGTGCCAGCAGTTGGACAGGGGATTTGACTGAAGCTTTCTTT
cdr3_aa: CASSWTGDLTEAFF

j_call: TRBJ2-7
d_call: NA
v_call: TRBV29-1
clone_size: few
cdr3_nt: TGCAGCGTGTCGGCCCGCGGTCAAGAGCAGTACTTC
cdr3_aa: CSVSARGQEQYF

j_call: TRBJ2-3
d_call: TRBD2
v_call: TRBV7-2
clone_size: NA
cdr3_nt: TGTGCCAGCAGCCCGCAGATCGGGAGCGGGGGGGAAACGCAGTATTTT
cdr3_aa: CASSPQIGSGGETQYF

j_call: TRBJ1-5
d_call: TRBD1
v_call: TRBV6-5
clone_size: NA
cdr3_nt: TGTGCCAGCAGGATAACAGGGGACGGTCAGCCCCAGCATTTT
cdr3_aa: CASRITGDGQPQHF

j_call: TRBJ2-5
d_call: TRBD2
v_call: TRBV20-1
clone_size: NA
cdr3_nt: TGCAGTGCCACATCGACTAGCGGGGGATACCAAGAGACCCAGTACTTC
cdr3_aa: CSATSTSGGYQETQYF

j_call: TRBJ2-3
d_call: TRBD2
v_call: TRBV5-1
clone_size: few
cdr3_nt: TGCGCCAGCAGAGCGGAGGGACTACGAAGCACAGATACGCAGTATTTT
cdr3_aa: CASRAEGLRSTDTQYF

j_call: TRBJ2-5
d_call: TRBD2
v_call: TRBV11-2
clone_size: NA
cdr3_nt: TGTGCCAGCAGCTTAGGTGTTGGACTAGTAGGGGAGACCCAGTACTTC
cdr3_aa: CASSLGVGLVGETQYF

j_call: TRBJ2-7
d_call: TRBD2
v_call: TRBV5-1
clone_size: few
cdr3_nt: TGCGCCAGCAGCCGGGGGCCGGCCGGGACTAGGGGTGGCAACGAGCAGTACTTC
cdr3_aa: CASSRGPAGTRGGNEQYF

j_call: TRBJ1-2
d_call: NA
v_call: TRBV9
clone_size: NA
cdr3_nt: TGTGCCAGCAGCGTAGAAGGAGGGATTGATGAATACTACACCTTC
cdr3_aa: CASSVEGGIDEYYTF

j_call: TRBJ2-5
d_call: TRBD2
v_call: TRBV10-3
clone_size: NA
cdr3_nt: TGTGCCATCGCTGCACTAGCGGGAGCTGAGACCCAGTACTTC
cdr3_aa: CAIAALAGAETQYF

j_call: TRBJ2-7
d_call: NA
v_call: TRBV7-7
clone_size: NA
cdr3_nt: TGTGCTAGCAGTCTGTCCAAAGGGGCCTACGAGCAGTACTTC
cdr3_aa: CASSLSKGAYEQYF

j_call: TRBJ1-4
d_call: NA
v_call: TRBV20-1
clone_size: few
cdr3_nt: TGCAGTGCTTTGGACAGATACAATGAAAAACTGTTTTTT
cdr3_aa: CSALDRYNEKLFF

j_call: TRBJ2-5
d_call: NA
v_call: TRBV6-1
clone_size: NA
cdr3_nt: TGTGCCAGCAAAGAGACTCCCCTTATTCAAGAGACCCAGTACTTC
cdr3_aa: CASKETPLIQETQYF

j_call: TRBJ1-2
d_call: TRBD1
v_call: TRBV20-1
clone_size: few
cdr3_nt: TGCAGTGCTAGAGATGGGGACAGGGTCGCCGGCTACACCTTC
cdr3_aa: CSARDGDRVAGYTF

j_call: TRBJ2-7
d_call: TRBD2
v_call: TRBV6-2/TRBV6-3
clone_size: NA
cdr3_nt: TGTGCCAGCAGTAAAAGGAACTCTCGGGGGGACGAGCAGTACTTC
cdr3_aa: CASSKRNSRGDEQYF

j_call: TRBJ1-2
d_call: NA
v_call: TRBV20-1
clone_size: NA
cdr3_nt: TGCAGTGCAACCCCCGGGGGGACCTTAATCTATGGCTACACCTTC
cdr3_aa: CSATPGGTLIYGYTF

j_call: TRBJ2-3
d_call: NA
v_call: TRBV18
clone_size: NA
cdr3_nt: TGTGCCAGCTCAACGTTCCGGGATCAAGGGACAGATACGCAGTATTTT
cdr3_aa: CASSTFRDQGTDTQYF

j_call: TRBJ2-6
d_call: NA
v_call: TRBV2
clone_size: few
cdr3_nt: TGTGCCAGCAGTGAGAGTGGGATTGGGGCCAACGTCCTGACTTTC
cdr3_aa: CASSESGIGANVLTF

j_call: TRBJ1-6
d_call: TRBD1
v_call: TRBV6-4
clone_size: NA
cdr3_nt: TGTGCCAGCAGTGACTCGACAGGGGGCTCACCCCTCCACTTT
cdr3_aa: CASSDSTGGSPLHF

j_call: TRBJ2-1
d_call: TRBD2
v_call: TRBV9
clone_size: NA
cdr3_nt: TGTGCCTCTGGGGGACTAGCGGGGGGGCCCCCCTACAATGAGCAGTTCTTC
cdr3_aa: CASGGLAGGPPYNEQFF

j_call: TRBJ2-1
d_call: NA
v_call: TRBV14
clone_size: NA
cdr3_nt: TGTGCCAGCAGCACATTCGGAGCGAATGAGCAGTTCTTC
cdr3_aa: CASSTFGANEQFF

j_call: TRBJ2-1
d_call: TRBD1
v_call: TRBV5-6
clone_size: NA
cdr3_nt: TGTGCCAGCAGCCTCGGGACAGGACGGTATGATAGGGTTAATGAGCAGTTCTTC
cdr3_aa: CASSLGTGRYDRVNEQFF